This TCR beta chain is from a study of blood T cells in healthy people across ages. Primed by a sample-barcoded 5' primer and a J-beta primer mix, a second PCR proceeded for about 6 to 12 cycles. Template switching added a 12-random-nucleotide identifier to every cDNA molecule. Each CDR3 protein gets one entry after TCRdb re-called the 5' RACE reads with MiXCR. The sample shows over 950,000 distinct CDR3 sequences, about 53% of them seen only once. Trimming shortened V by 6 bases and J by 6 bases, and 18 bases separated the two germline ends. CDR3 size: 14 residues. Germline V gene sequence: CDR1 SEHNR, CDR2 FQNEAQ (reference sequence).

Sequenced material: blood. The source is a woman in her fifties or sixties in good health. The rearrangement uses TRBV7-9 and TRBJ2-7; a possible D gene is TRBD2 (5 bases). The CDR3 region has the DNA TGTGCCAGCAGTCAAAGCGGAAAGGGCCTCGAGCAGTACTTC. Protein sequence: CASSQSGKGLEQYF. Looking up the rest from reference TRBV7-9 and TRBJ2-7 gives the full variable domain: DTGVSQNPRHKITKRGQNVTFRCDPISEHNRLYWYRQTLGQGPEFLTYFQNEAQLEKSRLLSDRFSAERPKGSFSTLEIQRTEQGDSAMYLCASSQSGKGLEQYFGPGTRLTVT.